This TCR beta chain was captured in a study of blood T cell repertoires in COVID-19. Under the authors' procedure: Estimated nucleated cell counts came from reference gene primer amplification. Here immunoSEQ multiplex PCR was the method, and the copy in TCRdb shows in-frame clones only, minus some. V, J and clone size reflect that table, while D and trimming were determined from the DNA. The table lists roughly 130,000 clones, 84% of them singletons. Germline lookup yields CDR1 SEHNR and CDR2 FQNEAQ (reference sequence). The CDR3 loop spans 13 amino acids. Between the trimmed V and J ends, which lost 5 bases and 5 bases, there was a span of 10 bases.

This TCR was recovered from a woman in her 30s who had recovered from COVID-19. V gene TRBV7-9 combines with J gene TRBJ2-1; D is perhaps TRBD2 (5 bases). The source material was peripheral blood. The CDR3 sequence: CASSDGVDNEQFF. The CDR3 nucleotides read TGTGCCAGCAGCGACGGGGTTGACAATGAGCAGTTCTTC.